The following is a TCR beta chain sequence with its context. Its antigen has not been determined. The junction departs from germline at one end; a sequencing error may be responsible. The data derive from a study of T-cell reconstitution after alpha-beta-depleted transplantation in children (dated by TCRdb to about 2016). A note on the overall study: The study quantitatively tracked T-cell immune reconstitution after TCRalphabeta/CD19-depleted allogeneic hematopoietic cell transplantation in children using TCR repertoire profiling. Overall study outcomes, separate from this receptor: In some patients, the high TCRbeta diversity seen at day 60 was put down to recipient T cells and intrathymic progenitors that had survived conditioning. About two months after transplant, the apparently early recovery of alphabetaT-cell counts reportedly depended on just several hundred clones that had expanded rapidly and came from non-depleted graft cells. Over subsequent months, a decline in hyperexpanded clone frequencies was noted, and after one year, T-cell counts and TCRbeta diversity were mostly ascribed to newly produced T cells.

Library construction relied on PCR. Instrument used: Illumina HiSeq 2500. To normalize quantification of the TCRbeta repertoire, the TCR libraries were built with molecular barcoding that relied on unique molecular identifiers. TCRdb reworked the public reads: Q25 trimming with fastp, MiXCR clone assembly, productive beta chains retained. Every distinct CDR3 protein forms one entry, paired with its most common genes and DNA. Here the sample has fewer than 700,000 distinct CDR3 sequences; approximately 12% occur a single time. The ten largest clonotypes hold approximately 2% of the sample. Per the germline V gene, SQVTM is the CDR1 and ANQGSEA is the CDR2. The CDR3 spans 13 residues, from the cysteine through the phenylalanine. The entry retains the CDR3 DNA only, 39 bases that are in frame from base 1. According to the study, the label for this sample's treatment or condition signals: allogeneic hematopoietic cell transplantation with graft depleted of TCRalphabeta T cells and CD19 B cells. Transplant recipients were children who received TCRalphabeta/CD19-depleted allogeneic hematopoietic cell grafts.

This specimen consisted of PBMCs, mostly from graft donor cells, obtained 360 days after TCRalphabeta/CD19-depleted stem cell transplant. The TCR sequence derives from a male patient younger than 18 who had a stem cell transplant for acute myeloid leukemia, so the T cells may come from the graft donor. Here the chain combines TRBV29-1 and TRBJ1-2; the D gene is possibly TRBD1, with 6 bases matching. At the DNA level, the sequence is TGCAGCGTTGTAGGGGGGGAAAACTATGGCTACAGCTTC. This translates into CSVVGGENYGYSF. The CDR3 plus the reference TRBV29-1 and TRBJ1-2 genes for the other parts give the full variable domain: SAVISQKPSRDICQRGTSLTIQCQVDSQVTMMFWYRQQPGQSLTLIATANQGSEATYESGFVIDKFPISRPNLTFSTLTVSNMSPEDSSIYLCSVVGGENYGYSFGSGTRLTVV.